The 7 T cell receptor beta chains below were found in one sample sequenced in a study of T cell repertoires in cytomegalovirus infection (dated by TCRdb to 2018 to 2020). The sequencer was an Illumina HiSeq 1500. In-frame beta chains were kept once TCRdb had trimmed the public reads at Q25 with fastp and called clones with MiXCR. CDR3 protein duplicates are merged, each entry listing the most common genes and DNA. Counted in this sample were about 830,000 distinct CDR3 sequences; roughly 33% of them appeared once. Around 11% of the sample belongs to the ten largest clones. The treatment or condition label, read with the paper, signifies: in vitro stimulation with specific CMV peptide epitopes to enrich CMV-specific T cells. These receptors have no known antigen. Here the sequenced sample was cultured CD8+ T cells from PBMCs, taken from culture after CMV antigen stimulation. The source is a human donor in good health (CMV status not recorded). Some clones in this sample may be carry-over from other donors' samples.

V usage is TRBV10-3 and J usage is TRBJ1-2, with D perhaps matching TRBD1 (6 bases). This CDR3 contains 11 residues. Trimming shortened V by 10 bases and J by 4 bases, and 10 bases separated the two germline ends. Germline loops: CDR1 ENHRY, CDR2 SYGVKD. Here the CDR3 reads CATRTVYGYTF. The CDR3 nucleotides are TGTGCCACTCGGACAGTCTATGGCTACACCTTC.

The chain links TRBV18 to TRBJ1-2; D unclear. Trimming shortened V by 2 bases and J by 4 bases, and 8 bases separated the two germline ends. The CDR3 spans 13 residues. Per germline, CDR1 KGHSH and CDR2 LQKENI. This CDR3 reads CASSPESLYGYTF. The CDR3 region has the DNA TGTGCCAGCTCACCAGAGTCTCTCTATGGCTACACCTTC.

V is TRBV4-1 and J is TRBJ2-7; 8 nucleotides align to TRBD2. The CDR3 consists of 14 residues. Germline lookup yields CDR1 MGHRA and CDR2 YSYEKL. J gave up 2 bases and V 5 bases, and 5 bases lay outside the gene matches. DNA of the CDR3: TGCGCCAGCAGCATAAGCGGGGGCCCCTACGAGCAGTACTTC. It translates to CASSISGGPYEQYF.

About this clonotype: A single base separates this from a much larger clone, so it may be a read error. The chain is built from TRBV7-2 and TRBJ2-1; 15 bases agree with TRBD2. The CDR3 spans 23 residues. The V gene's germline CDR1 is SGHTA and CDR2 FQGNSA. Trimming at V came to 6 bases and at J to 3 bases, leaving 24 bases not matched to a gene. This CDR3 reads CASSYRGGLAGGRHRTDYNEQFF. Written as DNA, the CDR3 is TGTGCCAGCAGTTATAGAGGGGGACTAGCGGGGGGTAGGCATCGGACTGACTACAATGAGCAGTTCTTC.

The CDR3 loop reads CAITGGSAYEQYF. Written as DNA, the CDR3 is TGTGCCATCACTGGCGGATCCGCCTACGAGCAGTACTTC. J is TRBJ2-7 and V is TRBV10-3; unclear D gene. CDR1 is ENHRY, CDR2 SYGVKD, per germline. Trimming pared 7 bases from V and 2 bases from J, leaving 12 bases between. This CDR3 comprises 13 residues.

V usage is TRBV15 and J usage is TRBJ1-4; 12 bases line up with TRBD1. V trimming: 0 bases; J trimming: 6 bases; junction bases outside the gene matches: 23. Germline loops: CDR1 LNHNV, CDR2 YYDKDF (reference sequence). This CDR3 contains 23 residues. For the CDR3, the DNA is TGTGCCACCAGCAGAGATCTATGGGACAGGGGGCGCAACGAAGTCTCAACCGATGAAAAACTGTTTTTT. Translating gives CATSRDLWDRGRNEVSTDEKLFF.

Worth noting for this clonotype: The junction departs from germline at one end; a sequencing error may be responsible. CDR3 amino acids: CASSLNGGALLSSNEQFF. The DNA for the CDR3 is TGTGCCAGCAGCTTGAACGGGGGGGCCTTATTGTCCTCCAATGAGCAGTTCTTC. The chain joins TRBV11-2 to TRBJ2-1, with 8 bases fitting TRBD2. This CDR3 region has 18 residues. Germline V gives CDR1 SGHAT, CDR2 FQNNGV.